The rows below give T cell receptor beta chains drawn from one sample of a study of blood T cell repertoires in COVID-19. Repertoires were generated with immunoSEQ multiplex PCR, while TCRdb's copy carries only in-frame clones and drops some. This sample has about 220,000 clones, with roughly four fifths found just once. The sequenced sample was PBMCs or T cells enriched from blood (not recorded which). The receptors were sampled from a middle-aged woman with acute COVID-19. Each CDR3 is given with its conserved first and last residue. A D gene is named only where the DNA matches it firmly. Not all rows give a size; the values are once, few, many and, for expanded clones, a class.

- TRBJ2-5 - TRBV7-9 CASSAVGEETQYF TGTGCCAGCAGCGCAGTCGGGGAAGAGACCCAGTACTTC
- TRBJ2-7 few TRBV6-4 CASSEHGQSYEQYF TGTGCCAGCAGTGAACATGGACAATCCTACGAGCAGTACTTC
- TRBJ1-2 once TRBV5-1 CASSLAGGLGGYTF TGCGCCAGCAGCTTGGCCGGAGGGCTGGGAGGCTACACCTTC
TRBD1 TRBJ1-1 - TRBV19 CATTGQNTEAFF TGTGCTACGACAGGGCAGAACACTGAAGCTTTCTTT
- TRBJ2-3 - TRBV7-8 CASSFGEDSTDTQYF TGTGCCAGCAGCTTCGGGGAGGATAGCACAGATACGCAGTATTTT
- TRBJ1-4 - TRBV4-1 CASSQAPDGVGEKLFF TGCGCCAGCAGCCAAGCCCCCGACGGGGTGGGGGAAAAACTGTTTTTT
- TRBJ1-2 - TRBV19 CASTTGSYGYTF TGTGCCAGTACCACAGGGTCCTATGGCTACACCTTC
TRBD2 TRBJ2-1 - TRBV3-1/TRBV3-2 CASSQGTSGDYNEQFF TGTGCCAGCAGCCAAGGCACTAGCGGGGATTACAATGAGCAGTTCTTC
TRBD1 TRBJ1-2 few TRBV5-5 CASSPQGGSYGYTF TGTGCCAGCAGCCCCCAGGGGGGTTCGTATGGCTACACCTTC
- TRBJ1-2 - TRBV3-1/TRBV3-2 CASSQDISGYGYTF TGTGCCAGCAGCCAAGATATTTCGGGGTATGGCTACACCTTC
TRBD2 TRBJ2-5 - TRBV3-1/TRBV3-2 CASSQPFGLAGGGTQYF TGTGCCAGCAGCCAACCCTTCGGACTAGCGGGAGGGGGGACCCAGTACTTC
- TRBJ2-2 once TRBV11-1 CASSLKPSITGELFF TGTGCCAGCAGCTTAAAGCCTTCGATCACCGGGGAGCTGTTTTTT
- TRBJ2-7 few TRBV5-4 CASSFTSHYEQYF TGTGCCAGCAGCTTCACAAGTCACTACGAGCAGTACTTC
- TRBJ2-3 - TRBV27 CASSLLLRSTDTQYF TGTGCCAGCAGTCTACTACTGCGAAGCACAGATACGCAGTATTTT
- TRBJ1-6 - TRBV3-1/TRBV3-2 CASSQDSAGENSPLHF TGTGCCAGCAGCCAAGACAGTGCAGGGGAGAATTCACCCCTCCACTTT
- TRBJ2-7 - TRBV11-3 CASSLRGNHEQYF TGTGCCAGCAGCTTAAGAGGGAATCATGAGCAGTACTTC
TRBD2 TRBJ2-2 - TRBV3-1/TRBV3-2 CASSHLGLAGQNTGELFF TGTGCCAGCAGCCATCTTGGACTAGCGGGCCAGAACACCGGGGAGCTGTTTTTT
- TRBJ2-1 - TRBV7-6 CASSLRDQGNNEQFF TGTGCCAGCAGCTTACGAGACCAGGGGAACAATGAGCAGTTCTTC
- TRBJ1-2 - TRBV24-1 CATSLQGHGYTF TGTGCCACCAGTCTCCAGGGCCATGGCTACACCTTC
- TRBJ1-2 - TRBV10-3 CASNPALDRAYGYTF TGTGCCTCAAATCCAGCTCTTGACAGAGCCTATGGCTACACCTTC
- TRBJ2-1 - TRBV27 CASSPRFRDEQFF TGTGCCAGCAGTCCCAGGTTCCGAGATGAGCAGTTCTTC
- TRBJ1-1 once TRBV6-5 CAIGSTGYTEAFF TGTGCCATCGGATCCACAGGCTACACTGAAGCTTTCTTT
- TRBJ1-5 - TRBV28 CASTGGGQNQPQHF TGTGCCAGCACTGGGGGGGGACAAAATCAGCCCCAGCATTTT
- TRBJ1-5 - TRBV19 CASSIPGARGQPQHF TGTGCCAGTAGTATTCCCGGGGCGCGGGGTCAGCCCCAGCATTTT
- TRBJ1-5 - TRBV6-1 CASSEVGVSNQPQHF TGTGCCAGCAGTGAGGTAGGGGTTAGCAATCAGCCCCAGCATTTT
TRBD2 TRBJ2-5 - TRBV6-1 CASSEIAGGPQETQYF TGTGCCAGCAGTGAAATTGCGGGGGGACCGCAAGAGACCCAGTACTTC
- TRBJ2-3 - TRBV28 CASSPPWGRGTDTQYF TGTGCCAGCAGCCCCCCGTGGGGTCGGGGGACAGATACGCAGTATTTT
TRBD2 TRBJ2-1 - TRBV7-8 CASSLKVSGGNEQFF TGTGCCAGCAGCTTAAAGGTTAGCGGGGGGAATGAGCAGTTCTTC